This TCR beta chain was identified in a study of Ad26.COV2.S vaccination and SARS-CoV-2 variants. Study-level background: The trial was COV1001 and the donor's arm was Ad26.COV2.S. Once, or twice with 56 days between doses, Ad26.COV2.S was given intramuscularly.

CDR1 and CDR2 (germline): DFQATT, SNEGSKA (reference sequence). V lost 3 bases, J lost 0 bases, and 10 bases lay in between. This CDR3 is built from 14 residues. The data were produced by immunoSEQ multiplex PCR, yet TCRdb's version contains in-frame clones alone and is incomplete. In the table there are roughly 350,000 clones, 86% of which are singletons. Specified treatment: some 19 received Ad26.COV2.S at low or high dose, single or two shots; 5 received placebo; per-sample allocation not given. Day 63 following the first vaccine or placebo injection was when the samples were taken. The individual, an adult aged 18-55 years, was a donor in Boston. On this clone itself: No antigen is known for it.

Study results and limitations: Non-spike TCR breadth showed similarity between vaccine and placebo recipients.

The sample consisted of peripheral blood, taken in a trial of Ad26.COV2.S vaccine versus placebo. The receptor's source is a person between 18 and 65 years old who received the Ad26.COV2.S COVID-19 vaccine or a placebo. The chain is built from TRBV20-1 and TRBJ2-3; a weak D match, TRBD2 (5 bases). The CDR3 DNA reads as TGCAGTGCTAGTTTGGCGGGCAGCACAGATACGCAGTATTTT. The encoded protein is CSASLAGSTDTQYF.